What follows is one TCR beta chain and its context. Its antigen is not identified. This sample stems from a study of cytomegalovirus exposure and HLA in healthy donors. Study observations and caveats: Some V segments (TRBV6-2 and TRBV6-3 among them) were excluded as indistinguishable. There were a few CMV-associated chains whose specificity for CMV antigens was confirmed in vitro.

J lost 5 bases, V lost 4 bases, and 4 bases had no gene match. Germline-derived CDR1 and CDR2 are SGHDT and YYEEEE. The CDR3 runs 14 residues. Primers for the PCR totalled 60 Vbeta and 13 Jbeta. The repertoire was sequenced with immunoSEQ multiplex PCR; TCRdb's copy has only in-frame clones and lacks some. This sample contains fewer than 200,000 clones. The sequencing input was PBMCs. This sequence was found in a woman in her sixties or seventies in good health and CMV-seronegative. The V call is TRBV5-6, the J call TRBJ1-4; 8 nucleotides line up with TRBD1. CDR3 nucleotide sequence: TGTGCCAGCAGCCGGGACAGGAAGAATGAAAAACTGTTTTTT. It is translated as CASSRDRKNEKLFF.